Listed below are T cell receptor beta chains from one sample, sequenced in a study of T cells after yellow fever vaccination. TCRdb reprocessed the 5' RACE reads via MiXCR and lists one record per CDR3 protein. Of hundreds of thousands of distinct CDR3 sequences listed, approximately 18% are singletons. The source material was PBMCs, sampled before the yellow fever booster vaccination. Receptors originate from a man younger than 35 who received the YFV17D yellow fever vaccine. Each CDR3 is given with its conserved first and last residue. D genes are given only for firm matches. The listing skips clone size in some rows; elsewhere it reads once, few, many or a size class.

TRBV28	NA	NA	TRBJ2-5	TGTGCCAGCAGCACAGCAGGGCAAGAGACCCAGTACTTC	CASSTAGQETQYF
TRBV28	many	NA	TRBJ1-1	TGTGCCAGCAGTTATCCGACAAGGAGGACTGAAGCTTTCTTT	CASSYPTRRTEAFF
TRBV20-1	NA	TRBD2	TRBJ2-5	TGCAGTGCTTTAAGCGGGGGGGCCGGTGAGACCCAGTACTTC	CSALSGGAGETQYF
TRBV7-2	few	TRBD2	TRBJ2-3	TGTGCCAGCAGCTTAGATGGGAGCGGGGGGACAGATACGCAGTATTTT	CASSLDGSGGTDTQYF
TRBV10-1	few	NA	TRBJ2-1	TGCGCCAGCACCCGTGGGGGAAACAATGAGCAGTTCTTC	CASTRGGNNEQFF
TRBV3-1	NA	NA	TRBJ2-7	TGTGCCAGCAGCCAGACTCGACCGGGACACCTCGGAAAGTACGAGCAGTACTTC	CASSQTRPGHLGKYEQYF
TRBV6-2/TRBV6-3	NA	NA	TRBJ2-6	TGTGCCAGCAGTTACAGTGAGTCTGGGGCCAACGTCCTGACTTTC	CASSYSESGANVLTF
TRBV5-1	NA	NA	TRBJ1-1	TGCGCCAGCAGCTTGGTCGGGACTGGACGGACTGAAGCTTTCTTT	CASSLVGTGRTEAFF
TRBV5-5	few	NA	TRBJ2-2	TGTGCCAGCAGCTTGGAAGGCGCGCAGATGAACACCGGGGAGCTGTTTTTT	CASSLEGAQMNTGELFF
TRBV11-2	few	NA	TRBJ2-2	TGTGCCAGCAGCTCCGTAACCCCGACTAGCGGGGAGCTGTTTTTT	CASSSVTPTSGELFF
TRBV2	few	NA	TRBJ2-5	TGTGCCAGCAGTGAAGGGGTGACTAGGAGGGGGACCCAGTACTTC	CASSEGVTRRGTQYF
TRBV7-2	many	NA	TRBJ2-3	TGTGCCAGCAGCTTAGAGTACTTGGTACGGGGCACAGATACGCAGTATTTT	CASSLEYLVRGTDTQYF
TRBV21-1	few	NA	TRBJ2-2	TGTGCCAGCACCCCGAGGGCTCAAGCGAACACCGGGGAGCTGTTTTTT	CASTPRAQANTGELFF
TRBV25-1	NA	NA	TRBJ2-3	TGTGCCAGCAGTGTACAGGGAGGGCAGGCAGATACGCAGTATTTT	CASSVQGGQADTQYF
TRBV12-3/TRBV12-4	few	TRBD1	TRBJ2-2	TGTGCCAGCAGTTTCCCCGCCGGGACAGGGATGTCCGGGGAGCTGTTTTTT	CASSFPAGTGMSGELFF
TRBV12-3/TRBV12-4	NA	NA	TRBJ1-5	TGTGCCAGCATCCCAGGGCAGCCCCAGCATTTT	CASIPGQPQHF
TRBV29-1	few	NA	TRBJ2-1	TGCAGCGTCGGACAGCCCAATGAGCAGTTCTTC	CSVGQPNEQFF
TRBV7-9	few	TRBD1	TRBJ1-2	TGTGCCAGCAGTTCCACCGGGACAGTCTCCGGCTACACCTTC	CASSSTGTVSGYTF
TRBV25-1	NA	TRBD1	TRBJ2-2	TGTGCCAGCAGTGAACGGGACAGGGTCACCGGGGAGCTGTTTTTT	CASSERDRVTGELFF
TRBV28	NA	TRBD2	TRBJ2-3	TGTGCCAGCAGTCATTACGCTAGCGGAGGTAATACGCAGTATTTT	CASSHYASGGNTQYF
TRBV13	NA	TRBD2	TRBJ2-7	TGTGCCAGCAGCTTAGGCCTGGGAGCGGGGAACGAGCAGTACTTC	CASSLGLGAGNEQYF
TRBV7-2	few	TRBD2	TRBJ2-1	TGTGCCAGCAGCTTATATCCTAGCGGGGGGGTCAGCTCCTACAATGAGCAGTTCTTC	CASSLYPSGGVSSYNEQFF
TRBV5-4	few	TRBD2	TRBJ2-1	TGTGCCAGCAGCTGGGAGGGAGGGTTGGAGCAGTTCTTC	CASSWEGGLEQFF
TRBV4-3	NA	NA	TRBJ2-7	TGCGCCAGCAGCCAAGAAATCAGGGTCACGATCTACGAGCAGTACTTC	CASSQEIRVTIYEQYF
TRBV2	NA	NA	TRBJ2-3	TGTGCCAGCAGTGAAGCCCCAGATACGCAGTATTTT	CASSEAPDTQYF
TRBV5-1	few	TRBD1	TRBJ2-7	TGCGCCAGCAGCCCGGAGACGACAGGGCCCAACGAGCAGTACTTC	CASSPETTGPNEQYF
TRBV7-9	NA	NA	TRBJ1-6	TGTGCCAGCAGCTTAGGCCCCCGAAGGGAAACCCTCCACTTT	CASSLGPRRETLHF
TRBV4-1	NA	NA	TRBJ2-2	TGCGCCAGCAGCCAGGTACCCAGGGTTTCCGGGGAGCTGTTTTTT	CASSQVPRVSGELFF
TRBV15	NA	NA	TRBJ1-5	TGTGCCACCAGCAGAGACGGGGGCTCGGGCAATCAGCCCCAGCATTTT	CATSRDGGSGNQPQHF
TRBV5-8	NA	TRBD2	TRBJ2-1	TGTGCCAGCAGCAGCCCAGGACTAGCGAGCAATGAGCAGTTCTTC	CASSSPGLASNEQFF
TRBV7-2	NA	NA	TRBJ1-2	TGTGCCAGCAGCTTAAATTCTCCGTTCATCGGCTACACCTTC	CASSLNSPFIGYTF
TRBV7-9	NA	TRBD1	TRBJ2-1	TGTGCCAGCAGCTTTCCTTTGGACAGGGGGAGCAATGAGCAGTTCTTC	CASSFPLDRGSNEQFF
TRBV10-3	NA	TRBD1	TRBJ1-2	TGTGCCATCAGTGAGCCTGACAGGGAGGACGGCTACACCTTC	CAISEPDREDGYTF
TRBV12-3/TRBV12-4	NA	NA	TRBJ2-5	TGTGCCAGCAGTTTAAATATAGGGGGGGGAGAAGAGACCCAGTACTTC	CASSLNIGGGEETQYF
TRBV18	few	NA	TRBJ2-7	TGTGCCAGCTCACCTAATTGGACGGGACGGCGAAACTCCTACGAGCAGTACTTC	CASSPNWTGRRNSYEQYF
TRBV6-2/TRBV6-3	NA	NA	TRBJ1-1	TGTGCCAGCACCCTCGGCGCGGGCGCTTTCTTT	CASTLGAGAFF
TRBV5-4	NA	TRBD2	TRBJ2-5	TGTGCCAGCAGCCCGGTTCGGGGGGGAGGAGAGACCCAGTACTTC	CASSPVRGGGETQYF
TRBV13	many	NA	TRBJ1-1	TGTGCCAGCAGCTTGGGGGATGCTTTCTTT	CASSLGDAFF
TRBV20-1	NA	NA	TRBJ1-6	TGCAGTGCTAGGAGGGCAGTCCATAATTCACCCCTCCACTTT	CSARRAVHNSPLHF
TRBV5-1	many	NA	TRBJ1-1	TGCGCCAGCAGCTTATACCGAATGAACACTGAAGCTTTCTTT	CASSLYRMNTEAFF
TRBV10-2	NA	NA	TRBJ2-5	TGCGCCAGCGGGGCAGGTCAAGAGACCCAGTACTTC	CASGAGQETQYF
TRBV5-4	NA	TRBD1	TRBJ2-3	TGTGCCAGCAGCGAGGGACAGAGCCATTACTATTTT	CASSEGQSHYYF
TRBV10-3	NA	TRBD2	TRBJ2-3	TGTGCCATCAAGGCTCTAGCGGGGGCCCTCACAGATACGCAGTATTTT	CAIKALAGALTDTQYF
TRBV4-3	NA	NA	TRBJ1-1	TGCGCCAGCAGCCAAGCGCGGGCTTGGGGCACTGAAGCTTTCTTT	CASSQARAWGTEAFF
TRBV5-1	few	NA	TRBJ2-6	TGCGCCAGCAGCTTGGTTCAACCCCGCTGGGCCAACGTCCTGACTTTC	CASSLVQPRWANVLTF
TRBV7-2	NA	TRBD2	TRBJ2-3	TGTGCCAGCAGCTTACTAGCGGGGAAGGATACGCAGTATTTT	CASSLLAGKDTQYF
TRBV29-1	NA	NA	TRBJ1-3	TGCAGCGTTGAGGAGTCTGGAAACACCATATATTTT	CSVEESGNTIYF
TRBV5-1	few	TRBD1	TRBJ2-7	TGCGCCAGCAGCTCATCAGGGGGCGTGGGAGGCGAGCAGTACTTC	CASSSSGGVGGEQYF
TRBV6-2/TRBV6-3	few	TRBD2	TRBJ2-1	TGTGCCAGCAGTTTCGCGGGGGGACACAATGAGCAGTTCTTC	CASSFAGGHNEQFF
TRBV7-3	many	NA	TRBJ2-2	TGTGCCAGCAGCGACAACACCGGGGAGCTGTTTTTT	CASSDNTGELFF
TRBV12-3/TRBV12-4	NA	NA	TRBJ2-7	TGTGCCAGCAGCCAAAGGGTCGGCGAGCAGTACTTC	CASSQRVGEQYF
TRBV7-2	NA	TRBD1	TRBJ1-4	TGTGCCAGCAGCCTCGTCCCCACGGGACAGGGATATGAAAAACTGTTTTTT	CASSLVPTGQGYEKLFF